Below, 5 T cell receptor beta chains from the same sample are listed, as sequenced in a study of Ad26.COV2.S vaccination and SARS-CoV-2 variants. Assay: immunoSEQ multiplex PCR; the TCRdb copy retains only in-frame clones and omits some. The sample has some 390,000 clones, around nine tenths seen once. Treatment of the sample: approximately 18 received Ad26.COV2.S at low or high dose, single or two shots; 5 received placebo; per-sample allocation not given. After the first vaccine or placebo injection, samples were drawn on day 63. The sample in question was peripheral blood, obtained in a trial of Ad26.COV2.S vaccine versus placebo. Receptor source: a person between 18 and 65 years old who received the Ad26.COV2.S COVID-19 vaccine or a placebo.

Regarding this clone: Different DNA sequences within this sample yield the same CDR3. The genes are TRBV5-4 and TRBJ2-2; D is uncertain. Germline V gives CDR1 SGHNT, CDR2 YYREEE (reference sequence). The length of the CDR3 is 12 residues. The ends were cut back, 2 bases at V and 6 bases at J, with 5 bases in the middle. CDR3: CASSFGAGELFF. CDR3 DNA sequence: TGTGCCAGCAGCTTCGGAGCCGGGGAGCTGTTTTTT. Supplemented by reference TRBV5-4 and TRBJ2-2, the full variable domain reads ETGVTQSPTHLIKTRGQQVTLRCSSQSGHNTVSWYQQALGQGPQFIFQYYREEENGRGNFPPRFSGLQFPNYSSELNVNALELDDSALYLCASSFGAGELFFGEGSRLTVL.

V usage is TRBV7-2 and J usage is TRBJ1-1; no reliable D call. The CDR3 runs to 15 residues. V gave up 5 bases and J gave up 0 bases, with 13 bases separating them. The germline V gene has CDR1 SGHTA and CDR2 FQGNSA. The CDR3 sequence: CASSITGILNTEAFF. The CDR3 DNA is TGTGCCAGCAGCATTACCGGGATCCTGAACACTGAAGCTTTCTTT.

The J gene is TRBJ1-3, the V gene TRBV19; D call uncertain. The CDR3 is 16 amino acids. CDR1 is LNHDA and CDR2 is SQIVND in the germline V gene (reference sequence). Trimming removed 1 base at V and 0 bases at J, with 10 bases between. This CDR3 is CASSIAEASSGNTIYF. The CDR3 DNA is TGTGCCAGTAGTATAGCGGAGGCCTCCTCTGGAAACACCATATATTTT.

This chain connects TRBV30 to TRBJ1-1; 7 nucleotides agree with TRBD1. This CDR3 comprises 12 residues. CDR1 is GTSNPN, CDR2 SVGIG, per germline (reference sequence). The ends lost 2 bases at V and 11 bases at J; junction bases unmatched: 8. This CDR3 reads CAWSPRTGLAFF. The CDR3 nucleotides are TGTGCCTGGAGTCCCCGGACAGGCCTGGCTTTCTTT.

V is TRBV4-2 and J is TRBJ2-1, with TRBD2 identical over 9 bases. Looked up from germline, CDR1 is LGHNA and CDR2 is YNFKEQ. This CDR3 is 19 amino acids long. Germline trimming cut 3 bases from V and 0 bases from J; bases unmatched to any gene: 12. CDR3 in amino acids: CASSQFPEMRGGSYNEQFF. The DNA for the CDR3 is TGTGCCAGCAGCCAGTTCCCCGAGATGCGGGGGGGCTCCTACAATGAGCAGTTCTTC.